The rows below give T cell receptor beta chains drawn from one sample of a study of T cell responses to AZD1222 COVID-19 vaccine. This table comes from immunoSEQ multiplex PCR, and its TCRdb copy is limited to in-frame clones, with some not included. The table lists over 140,000 clones. The source material was peripheral blood. The receptors here all came from an adult in good health. Both conserved end residues are part of each CDR3. D genes are given only for firm matches.

j_call v_call d_call cdr3_aa cdr3_nt
TRBJ1-5 TRBV19 . CASAMSNQPQHF TGTGCCAGTGCAATGAGCAATCAGCCCCAGCATTTT
TRBJ2-7 TRBV7-3 TRBD2 CASSFGGLEYEQYF TGTGCCAGCAGCTTCGGCGGACTAGAGTACGAGCAGTACTTC
TRBJ1-1 TRBV6-2/TRBV6-3 . CASSPRRVDTEAFF TGTGCCAGCAGTCCCCGGAGGGTGGACACTGAAGCTTTCTTT
TRBJ1-2 TRBV25-1 . CASSDTRGYGYTF TGTGCCAGCAGTGATACTCGGGGGTATGGCTACACCTTC
TRBJ1-2 TRBV29-1 . CSVQYRDLYGYTF TGCAGCGTCCAATACAGGGACCTCTATGGCTACACCTTC
TRBJ1-1 TRBV11-3 . CASSLHPNTEAFF TGTGCCAGCAGCCTTCACCCGAACACTGAAGCTTTCTTT
TRBJ1-4 TRBV6-5 TRBD1 CASSYSGTGYEKLFF TGTGCCAGCAGTTACTCCGGGACAGGATATGAAAAACTGTTTTTT
TRBJ2-3 TRBV2 TRBD2 CASSEASSGGFRTDTQYF TGTGCCAGCAGTGAAGCCTCTAGCGGGGGGTTCCGCACAGATACGCAGTATTTT
TRBJ2-7 TRBV9 TRBD1 CASSGYTGGYEQYF TGTGCCAGCAGCGGGTACACAGGGGGCTACGAGCAGTACTTC
TRBJ1-5 TRBV6-5 . CASSYSARGNQPQHF TGTGCCAGCAGTTACTCTGCCCGAGGAAATCAGCCCCAGCATTTT
TRBJ1-5 TRBV19 . CASSRSRQGRWQPQHF TGTGCCAGTAGTCGGTCTCGGCAGGGACGCTGGCAGCCCCAGCATTTT
TRBJ1-1 TRBV27 . CASSLNYRGRDTEAFF TGTGCCAGCAGTTTAAATTATCGGGGGCGGGACACTGAAGCTTTCTTT
TRBJ1-1 TRBV5-5 . CASSLWGASTEAFF TGTGCCAGCAGCTTGTGGGGGGCCTCCACTGAAGCTTTCTTT
TRBJ1-1 TRBV18 . CASSSLGSNTEAFF TGTGCCAGTTCGTCCTTGGGTAGTAACACTGAAGCTTTCTTT
TRBJ2-2 TRBV5-1 TRBD2 CASSFVLAGNTGELFF TGCGCCAGCAGCTTCGTACTAGCGGGGAACACCGGGGAGCTGTTTTTT
TRBJ1-1 TRBV19 TRBD1 CASSIRSGTGRMNTEAFF TGTGCCAGTAGTATACGGTCCGGGACAGGACGCATGAACACTGAAGCTTTCTTT
TRBJ1-5 TRBV11-2 . CASIPGPKTYSNQPQHF TGTGCCAGCATACCGGGACCTAAGACTTATAGCAATCAGCCCCAGCATTTT
TRBJ2-7 TRBV5-1 TRBD2 CASSPSSGGTYEQYF TGCGCCAGCAGCCCGTCTAGCGGGGGAACCTACGAGCAGTACTTC
TRBJ1-5 TRBV28 . CASSSSNGNQPQHF TGTGCCAGCAGTAGCTCCAACGGGAATCAGCCCCAGCATTTT
TRBJ2-1 TRBV5-1 TRBD1 CASSLITGTGVNEQFF TGCGCCAGCAGCTTGATAACCGGGACAGGGGTCAATGAGCAGTTCTTC
TRBJ1-1 TRBV28 . CASSLATEAFF TGTGCCAGCAGTTTAGCCACTGAAGCTTTCTTT
TRBJ1-3 TRBV2 . CASSETEGTYGNTIYF TGTGCCAGCAGTGAGACAGAAGGGACGTATGGAAACACCATATATTTT
TRBJ1-6 TRBV2 . CASSEDRGPNSPLHF TGTGCCAGCAGTGAAGATCGGGGGCCTAATTCACCCCTCCACTTT
TRBJ1-2 TRBV2 . CATTGTVNYGYTF TGTGCCACGACCGGGACGGTTAACTATGGCTACACCTTC
TRBJ1-1 TRBV30 TRBD1 CARRTGSGTEAFF TGTGCCAGACGGACAGGGTCGGGCACTGAAGCTTTCTTT
TRBJ1-4 TRBV11-2 . CASGLDVRGRHNEKLFF TGTGCCAGCGGCTTAGATGTTAGGGGCAGACATAATGAAAAACTGTTTTTT
TRBJ1-1 TRBV12-3/TRBV12-4 . CASSPQGPEAFF TGTGCCAGCAGTCCGCAGGGTCCCGAAGCTTTCTTT
TRBJ2-1 TRBV6-1 . CASSEVAVTGPFF TGTGCCAGCAGTGAAGTGGCGGTTACCGGCCCGTTCTTC
TRBJ1-1 TRBV5-6 . CASSSRGWGTEAFF TGTGCCAGCAGCTCCCGGGGATGGGGCACTGAAGCTTTCTTT
TRBJ2-5 TRBV5-4 TRBD1 CASSARDRGQETQYF TGTGCCAGCAGCGCCCGGGACAGGGGACAAGAGACCCAGTACTTC
TRBJ1-1 TRBV6-2/TRBV6-3 . CASSLGTVGAFF TGTGCCAGCAGTTTGGGGACCGTCGGAGCTTTCTTT
TRBJ1-3 TRBV11-3 . CASSLVQFGNTIYF TGTGCCAGCAGCTTAGTGCAGTTCGGAAACACCATATATTTT
TRBJ1-2 TRBV7-2 TRBD1 CASGRDSTNANYGYTF TGTGCCAGCGGGAGGGACAGCACCAATGCTAACTATGGCTACACCTTC